These 28 T cell receptor beta chains were all obtained from the same sample, sequenced in a study of OX40 agonist ivuxolimab in advanced cancers. Data came from immunoSEQ multiplex PCR; TCRdb stores just in-frame clones and leaves some out. Found here are fewer than 85,000 clones, 90% of them singletons; the top ten hold 0.55% to 0.8%. Sequenced material: CD4+ or CD8+ T cells sorted from blood, taken in a trial of the OX40 agonist ivuxolimab. These receptors all stem from an adult with an advanced solid tumor such as melanoma, head and neck, liver or kidney cancer.

This clone was detected once. Written as DNA, the CDR3 is TGTGCCAGCAGTTTACCCTCTGGAAACACCATATATTTT. Protein: CASSLPSGNTIYF. The rearrangement uses TRBV28 and TRBJ1-3; D is undetermined. The CDR3 is 13 residues long. The germline CDR1 and CDR2 sequences are MDHEN and SYDVKM. V dropped 2 bases and J dropped 0 bases, with 2 bases sitting between them.

V usage is TRBV21-1 and J usage is TRBJ2-2; no DNA check was done on the table's D call, TRBD1. TRBV21-1 is classified as a pseudogene. The CDR3 consists of 18 residues. The CDR3 nucleotides are TGTGCCAGCAGCGGAGGGGAAGGACAGGATTCGAACACCGGGGAGCTGTTTTTT. It translates to CASSGGEGQDSNTGELFF.

J is TRBJ2-3 and V is TRBV7-9, with D possibly matching TRBD2 (5 bases). Trimming took 0 bases from V and 4 from J, leaving 5 bases between them. The CDR3 consists of 13 residues. CDR1 SEHNR and CDR2 FQNEAQ come from the germline V gene (reference sequence). The CDR3 DNA reads as TGTGCCAGCAGCTTAGCGGGAGCAGATACGCAGTATTTT. Amino acids: CASSLAGADTQYF.

Only one count was recorded for this clone. The chain couples TRBV10-1 to TRBJ2-1, with TRBD2 matching over 7 bases. Germline CDR1 is WNHNN and CDR2 is SYGVQD (reference sequence). The ends lost 6 bases at V and 7 bases at J; junction bases unmatched: 12. The CDR3 is made up of 15 amino acids. CDR3 loop: CASSKAGPTRNEQFF. CDR3 nucleotide sequence: TGCGCCAGCAGCAAAGCGGGGCCCACTAGAAATGAGCAGTTCTTC.

The chain employs TRBV7-2 and TRBJ2-7; the match to TRBD2 covers 12 bases. J was trimmed by 6 bases and V by 4 bases; bases with no gene match: 4. The germline gives CDR1 SGHTA, CDR2 FQGNSA. The CDR3 is made up of 14 amino acids. This CDR3 is CASSSELAGGEQYF. The CDR3, as DNA: TGTGCCAGCAGCTCCGAACTAGCGGGAGGCGAGCAGTACTTC.

The V and J genes are TRBV7-2 and TRBJ2-7; 7 bases are shared with TRBD1. Germline CDR1 reads SGHTA; CDR2 reads FQGNSA. The junction had 4 bases not matched to a gene; V was cut back by 1 base and J by 7 bases. This CDR3 is 13 amino acids long. CDR3 sequence (DNA): TGTGCCAGCAGCTTAGGACAGGGTCGAGAGCAGTACTTC. Protein: CASSLGQGREQYF.

The CDR3 nucleotides are TGTGCCAGCAGCCAAGGCAACGGTAAAGATCAGCCCCAGCATTTT. This encodes CASSQGNGKDQPQHF. The V call is TRBV4-2, the J call TRBJ1-5; D gene unclear. The CDR3 is 15 residues long. V was cut by 1 base and J by 5 bases, with 12 bases left in between. Germline V CDR1 and CDR2: LGHNA, YNFKEQ.

As to this clone: The sample holds other DNA sequences that translate to the same CDR3. The V gene is TRBV10-3, the J gene TRBJ1-1; TRBD1 might be the D (5 bases). The CDR3 is made up of 13 amino acids. Deletions cut 4 bases from V and 3 bases from J, with 9 bases between. The germline gives CDR1 ENHRY, CDR2 SYGVKD. CDR3 sequence: CAISVGADTEAFF. CDR3 DNA sequence: TGTGCCATCAGTGTCGGGGCGGACACTGAAGCTTTCTTT.

The chain employs TRBV2 and TRBJ1-1; D is undetermined. The CDR3 totals 10 residues. V was clipped by 6 bases and J by 6 bases, with 5 bases between them. CDR1 and CDR2 from the germline V gene are SNHLY and FYNNEI. CDR3: CASRRSEAFF. Here the CDR3 DNA reads TGTGCCAGCAGAAGATCTGAAGCTTTCTTT.

CDR3: CASSLAGDEQYF. As DNA, the CDR3 is TGCGCCAGCAGCTTGGCCGGGGACGAGCAGTACTTC. The rearrangement uses TRBV5-1 and TRBJ2-7, with TRBD2 as a possible D gene (5 bases). Germline V gene lookup returns CDR1 SGHRS and CDR2 YFSETQ. This CDR3 comprises 12 residues. Trimming took off 0 bases at V and 5 bases at J, with 6 bases between the two ends. Using reference TRBV5-1 and TRBJ2-7 for the parts outside the CDR3, the full variable domain is KAGVTQTPRYLIKTRGQQVTLSCSPISGHRSVSWYQQTPGQGLQFLFEYFSETQRNKGNFPGRFSGRQFSNSRSEMNVSTLELGDSALYLCASSLAGDEQYFGPGTRLTVT.

The chain is built from TRBV7-2 and TRBJ2-3; no reliable D call. Germline V gives CDR1 SGHTA, CDR2 FQGNSA. The CDR3 runs 14 residues. V was trimmed by 5 bases and J by 0 bases, leaving 9 bases between them. CDR3 nucleotides: TGTGCCAGCAGCGGCCGGACCAGCACAGATACGCAGTATTTT. It specifies CASSGRTSTDTQYF.

The chain carries TRBV5-4 and TRBJ1-2; D unresolved. The CDR3 is 13 residues long. Germline-derived CDR1 and CDR2 are SGHNT and YYREEE (reference sequence). V lost 3 bases to trimming and J lost 0 bases, with 6 bases between them. The CDR3 sequence: CASSSPANYGYTF. For the CDR3, the DNA is TGTGCCAGCAGCTCTCCCGCTAACTATGGCTACACCTTC.

This clone has just a few counts. The chain combines TRBV2 with TRBJ1-5; D is unclear. V was shortened by 6 bases and J by 7 bases, with 13 bases between the two germline ends. CDR1 is SNHLY and CDR2 is FYNNEI in the germline V gene. The CDR3 loop spans 13 amino acids. CDR3 nucleotides: TGTGCCAGCAGCGCCTATGCTGAGCAGCCCCAGCATTTT. This translates into CASSAYAEQPQHF.

This chain links TRBV27 with TRBJ2-5, with D tentatively TRBD1 (6 bases). V shed 4 bases and J shed 7 bases, with 16 bases lying between them. The germline V gene has CDR1 MNHEY and CDR2 SMNVEV (reference sequence). This CDR3 comprises 14 residues. Here the CDR3 reads CASSSQGPWGTQYF. In DNA form, the CDR3 reads TGTGCCAGCAGTTCACAGGGACCATGGGGGACCCAGTACTTC.

This clone was detected only once. V and J are TRBV28 and TRBJ2-1; the D gene is possibly TRBD1 (5 bases). Trimming removed 5 bases from V and 0 bases from J, with 17 bases in between. The CDR3 contains 17 residues. The V gene's germline CDR1 is MDHEN and CDR2 SYDVKM. The CDR3, as DNA: TGTGCCAGCAGTGTTAGTGGGGCGAAGAGCTCCTACAATGAGCAGTTCTTC. Protein: CASSVSGAKSSYNEQFF.

The chain joins TRBV19 to TRBJ2-1; TRBD2 matches 13 bases. V shed 8 bases and J 12 bases; nucleotides not matched to a gene: 13. Looked up from germline, CDR1 is LNHDA and CDR2 is SQIVND (reference sequence). The CDR3 is 15 residues long. CDR3 amino acids: CASAVLAGGQRGQFF. The CDR3 region has the DNA TGTGCCAGTGCAGTACTAGCGGGAGGGCAAAGGGGGCAGTTCTTC.

This clone came up once. The chain has TRBV7-8 and TRBJ2-3; no reliable D call. Germline values: CDR1 SGHVS, CDR2 FQNEAQ. This CDR3 is built from 17 residues. Trimming removed 1 base from V and 2 bases from J, with 16 bases in between. Here the CDR3 DNA reads TGTGCCAGCAGCTTAGTGGCCCATGGGCCATCCACAGATACGCAGTATTTT. Translated, it gives CASSLVAHGPSTDTQYF.

V usage is TRBV19 and J usage is TRBJ2-1, with 7 bases that match TRBD2. This CDR3 has 13 residues. Germline V gene sequence: CDR1 LNHDA, CDR2 SQIVND (reference sequence). V gave up 5 bases and J gave up 6 bases; unmatched junction bases: 4. In DNA form, the CDR3 reads TGTGCCAGTAGTGGCGGGGGACGCAATGAGCAGTTCTTC. Protein product: CASSGGGRNEQFF.

The chain is built from TRBV5-1 and TRBJ1-5; D unresolved. Trimming cost V 0 bases and J 2 bases, with 9 bases left between them. The V gene's germline CDR1 is SGHRS and CDR2 YFSETQ. The CDR3 spans 15 residues. CDR3 coding DNA: TGCGCCAGCAGCTTGGATCCCGAGGGCAATCAGCCCCAGCATTTT. Translated, it gives CASSLDPEGNQPQHF. The complete variable domain, with remaining parts taken from reference TRBV5-1 and TRBJ1-5, reads KAGVTQTPRYLIKTRGQQVTLSCSPISGHRSVSWYQQTPGQGLQFLFEYFSETQRNKGNFPGRFSGRQFSNSRSEMNVSTLELGDSALYLCASSLDPEGNQPQHFGDGTRLSIL.

This clone has just a few counts. The chain employs TRBV9 and TRBJ1-2, with 8 bases matching TRBD1. CDR1 is SGDLS and CDR2 is YYNGEE in the germline V gene. With V trimmed by 3 bases and J by 8 bases, 9 bases remained unmatched. The CDR3 spans 14 residues. Here the CDR3 reads CASSADGQGLGYTF. CDR3 DNA sequence: TGTGCCAGCAGCGCAGACGGACAGGGACTCGGCTACACCTTC.

V and J are TRBV6-5 and TRBJ1-2, with D unclear. Germline CDR1 reads MNHEY; CDR2 reads SVGAGI. CDR3 length: 13 amino acids. Between the trimmed V and J ends, which lost 6 bases and 7 bases, there was a span of 15 bases. Written as DNA, the CDR3 is TGTGCCAGCAGCCAGACACCATCGGGTGGCTACACCTTC. The encoded protein is CASSQTPSGGYTF.

This rearrangement joins TRBV9 to TRBJ2-1; the match to TRBD2 covers 7 bases. The germline gives CDR1 SGDLS, CDR2 YYNGEE. V lost 5 bases and J lost 4; bases outside the gene matches: 9. CDR3 length: 15 residues. CDR3 region: CASSPGVAGYNEQFF. In nucleotides, the CDR3 is TGTGCCAGCAGTCCCGGGGTAGCGGGTTACAATGAGCAGTTCTTC.

Only one count was recorded for this clone. The chain recombines TRBV28 with TRBJ1-2, with D maybe TRBD1 (6 bases). Trimming left V 4 bases short and J 7 bases short, with 10 bases between. The CDR3 is 12 residues long. Germline V gene lookup returns CDR1 MDHEN and CDR2 SYDVKM. This CDR3 is CASSYRAFGYTF. For the CDR3, the DNA is TGTGCCAGCAGTTACAGGGCATTTGGCTACACCTTC.

This clone appeared a single time. The chain links TRBV2 to TRBJ2-4; TRBD2 aligns across 10 bases. CDR3 length: 14 residues. The germline CDR1 and CDR2 sequences are SNHLY and FYNNEI. Trimming took 8 bases from V and 3 from J; bases not matched to a gene: 4. CDR3 residues: CASGKREGKNIQYF. The CDR3 region has the DNA TGTGCCAGCGGCAAGCGGGAGGGCAAAAACATTCAGTACTTC. The full variable domain, completed using reference TRBV2 and TRBJ2-4, is EPEVTQTPSHQVTQMGQEVILRCVPISNHLYFYWYRQILGQKVEFLVSFYNNEISEKSEIFDDQFSVERPDGSNFTLKIRSTKLEDSAMYFCASGKREGKNIQYFGAGTRLSVL.

V gene TRBV28 combines with J gene TRBJ1-2; 7 bases map to TRBD1. The V gene end was trimmed by 2 bases and the J gene end by 3 bases; junction bases not matched to a gene: 6. The germline gives CDR1 MDHEN, CDR2 SYDVKM. CDR3 size: 15 residues. In DNA, the CDR3 is TGTGCCAGCAGTTTAATAGGGGGCCGGGACTATGGCTACACCTTC. Its translation: CASSLIGGRDYGYTF.

The J gene is TRBJ1-1, the V gene TRBV6-5; no reliable D call. Germline CDR1 MNHEY, CDR2 SVGAGI. The CDR3 contains 12 residues. Trimming shortened V by 4 bases and J by 5 bases, and 8 bases separated the two germline ends. CDR3 protein: CASSSEPTEAFF. In nucleotides, the CDR3 is TGTGCCAGCAGTTCGGAGCCGACTGAAGCTTTCTTT.

The chain joins TRBV5-8 to TRBJ2-4; D may be TRBD1 (6 bases). The ends were cut back, 4 bases at V and 15 bases at J, with 23 bases in the middle. The CDR3 totals 14 residues. CDR1 is SGHTS, CDR2 YDEGEE, per germline. The CDR3, as DNA: TGTGCCAGCAGCCGGTTTGGACAGTCCCAAAGGGGGTACTTC. This encodes CASSRFGQSQRGYF.

This chain connects TRBV11-2 to TRBJ2-3; D gene unclear. The CDR3 covers 15 residues. Germline V gives CDR1 SGHAT, CDR2 FQNNGV. V was cut by 4 bases and J by 1 base, with 12 bases left in between. CDR3 sequence (DNA): TGTGCCAGCAGCTCCCGGGCGTCACGCACAGATACGCAGTATTTT. This translates into CASSSRASRTDTQYF.